This record covers a single T cell receptor (beta chain). The antigen remains unidentified. Germline CDR1 and CDR2: SNHLY and FYNNEI. Trimming left V 7 bases short and J 0 bases short, with 12 bases between. CDR3 size: 14 residues. The data were obtained in a study of T cell clonotyping in hematopoietic cell transplantation. Findings and limits, study-wide: Without cell sorting, CD4 versus CD8 contributions remain unresolved. Graft donor and pretransplant recipient Inverse Simpson Index values predicted broader posttransplant TCR diversity. Recipient TCR diversity dropped after transplant; expanded clonotypes rose from day 30 to 180.

The repertoire was sequenced with immunoSEQ multiplex PCR; TCRdb's copy has only in-frame clones and lacks some. Of tens of thousands of clones listed, nearly 97% are singletons. This TCR derives from a man aged 25-40 years in good health. Some clones in this sample may be carry-over from other donors' samples. The chain combines TRBV2 with TRBJ1-1; D call uncertain. Sequencing was performed on peripheral blood mononuclear cells. CDR3 bases: TGTGCCAGCACTTCCGGGAGATTGAACACTGAAGCTTTCTTT. Protein: CASTSGRLNTEAFF.